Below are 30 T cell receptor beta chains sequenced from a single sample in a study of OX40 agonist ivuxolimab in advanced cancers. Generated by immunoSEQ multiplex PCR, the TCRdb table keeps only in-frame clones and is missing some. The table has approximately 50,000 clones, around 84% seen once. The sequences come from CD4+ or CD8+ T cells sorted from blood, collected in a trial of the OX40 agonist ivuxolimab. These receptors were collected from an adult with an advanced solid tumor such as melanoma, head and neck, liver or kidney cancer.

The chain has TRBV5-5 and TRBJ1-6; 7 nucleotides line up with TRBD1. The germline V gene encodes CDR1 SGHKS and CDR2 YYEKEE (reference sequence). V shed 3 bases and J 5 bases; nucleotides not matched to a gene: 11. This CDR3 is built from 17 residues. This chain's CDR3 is CASSSALGTANNSPLHF. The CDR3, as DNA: TGTGCCAGCAGCTCGGCACTTGGGACAGCCAATAATTCACCCCTCCACTTT.

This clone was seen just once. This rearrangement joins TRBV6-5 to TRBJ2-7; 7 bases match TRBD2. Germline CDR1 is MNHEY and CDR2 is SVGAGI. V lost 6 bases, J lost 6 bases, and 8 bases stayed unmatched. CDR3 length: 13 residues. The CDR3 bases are TGTGCCAGCAGAAGCGGGTCGGGAGGCGAGCAGTACTTC. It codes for CASRSGSGGEQYF.

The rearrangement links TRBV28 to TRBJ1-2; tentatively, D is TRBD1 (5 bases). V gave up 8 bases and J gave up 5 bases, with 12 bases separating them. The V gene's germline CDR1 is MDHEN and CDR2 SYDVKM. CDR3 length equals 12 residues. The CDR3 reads CASETRQYGYTF. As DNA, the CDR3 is TGTGCCAGCGAGACCCGACAGTATGGCTACACCTTC.

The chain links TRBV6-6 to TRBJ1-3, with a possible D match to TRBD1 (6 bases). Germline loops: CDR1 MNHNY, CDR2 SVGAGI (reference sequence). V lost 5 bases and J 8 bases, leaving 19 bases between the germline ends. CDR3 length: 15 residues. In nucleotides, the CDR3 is TGTGCCAGCAGTAACCAAGCGGGGGGCTGGGACACCATATATTTT. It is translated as CASSNQAGGWDTIYF.

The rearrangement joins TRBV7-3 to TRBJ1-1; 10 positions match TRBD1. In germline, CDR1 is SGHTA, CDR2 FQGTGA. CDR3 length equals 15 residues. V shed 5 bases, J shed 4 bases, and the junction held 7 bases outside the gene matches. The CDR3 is CASSTSGTGVTEAFF. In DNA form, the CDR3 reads TGTGCCAGCAGCACATCCGGGACAGGGGTCACTGAAGCTTTCTTT.

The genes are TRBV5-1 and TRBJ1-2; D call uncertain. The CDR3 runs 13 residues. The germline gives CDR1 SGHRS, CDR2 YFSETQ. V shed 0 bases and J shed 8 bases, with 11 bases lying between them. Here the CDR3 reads CASSLVGDRGYTF. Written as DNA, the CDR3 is TGCGCCAGCAGCTTGGTCGGGGATAGGGGCTACACCTTC. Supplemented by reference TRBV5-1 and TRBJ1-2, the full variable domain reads KAGVTQTPRYLIKTRGQQVTLSCSPISGHRSVSWYQQTPGQGLQFLFEYFSETQRNKGNFPGRFSGRQFSNSRSEMNVSTLELGDSALYLCASSLVGDRGYTFGSGTRLTVV.

The CDR3 DNA reads as TGTGCCAGCAGTTCTTCTCAGAACTATGGCTACACCTTC. Translated, it gives CASSSSQNYGYTF. This rearrangement joins TRBV28 to TRBJ1-2, with D unclear. Trimming removed 4 bases at V and 2 bases at J, with 8 bases between. CDR3 length: 13 amino acids. Germline V gene sequence: CDR1 MDHEN, CDR2 SYDVKM.

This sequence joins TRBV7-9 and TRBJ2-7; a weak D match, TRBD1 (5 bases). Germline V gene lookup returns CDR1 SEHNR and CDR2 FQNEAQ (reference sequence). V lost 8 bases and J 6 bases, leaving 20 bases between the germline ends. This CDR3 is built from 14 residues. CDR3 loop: CASAPIYGAGEQYF. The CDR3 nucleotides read TGTGCCAGCGCTCCAATATATGGGGCTGGCGAGCAGTACTTC.

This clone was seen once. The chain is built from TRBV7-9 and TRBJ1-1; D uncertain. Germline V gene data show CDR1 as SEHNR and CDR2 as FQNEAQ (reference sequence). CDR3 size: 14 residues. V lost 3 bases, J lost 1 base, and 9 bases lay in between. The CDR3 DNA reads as TGTGCCAGCAGCTTTTGGATGGAGAACACTGAAGCTTTCTTT. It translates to CASSFWMENTEAFF.

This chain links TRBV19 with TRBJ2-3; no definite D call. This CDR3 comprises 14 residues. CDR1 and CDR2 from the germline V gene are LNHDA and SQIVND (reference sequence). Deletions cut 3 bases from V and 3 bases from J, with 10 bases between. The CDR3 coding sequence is TGTGCCAGTAGTATTGGGCCTCTTACAGATACGCAGTATTTT. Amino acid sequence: CASSIGPLTDTQYF.

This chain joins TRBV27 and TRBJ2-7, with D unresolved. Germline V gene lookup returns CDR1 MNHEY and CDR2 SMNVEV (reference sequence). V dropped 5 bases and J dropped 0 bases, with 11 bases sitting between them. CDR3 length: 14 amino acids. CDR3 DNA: TGTGCCAGCAGTCTGAAAAGTAGCTCCTACGAGCAGTACTTC. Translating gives CASSLKSSSYEQYF.

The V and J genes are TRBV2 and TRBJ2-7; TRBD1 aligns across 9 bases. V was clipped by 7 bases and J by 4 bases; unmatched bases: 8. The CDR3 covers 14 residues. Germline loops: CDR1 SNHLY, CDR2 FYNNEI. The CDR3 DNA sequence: TGTGCCAGCAAGGGAGGACAGGGGCAATACGAGCAGTACTTC. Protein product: CASKGGQGQYEQYF.

The CDR3 loop reads CASSFSSGRFSEQYF. The CDR3 region has the DNA TGTGCCAGCAGCTTCTCTAGCGGGAGATTTTCCGAGCAGTACTTC. The V and J genes are TRBV28 and TRBJ2-7; 10 bases map to TRBD2. This CDR3 is built from 15 residues. Germline values: CDR1 MDHEN, CDR2 SYDVKM. V was pared by 6 bases and J by 6 bases, with 11 bases of the junction left unmatched.

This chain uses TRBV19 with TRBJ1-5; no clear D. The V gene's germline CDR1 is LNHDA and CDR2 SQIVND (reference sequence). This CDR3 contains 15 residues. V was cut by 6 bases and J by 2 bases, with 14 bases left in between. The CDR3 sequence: CASRMRREGNQPQHF. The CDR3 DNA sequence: TGTGCCAGTAGGATGAGAAGGGAGGGCAATCAGCCCCAGCATTTT.

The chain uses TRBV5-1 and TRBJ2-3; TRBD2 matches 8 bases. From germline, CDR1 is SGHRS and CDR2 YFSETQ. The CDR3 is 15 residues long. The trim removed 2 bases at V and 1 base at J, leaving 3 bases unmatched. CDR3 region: CASSFLAGGTDTQYF. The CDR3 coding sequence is TGCGCCAGCAGCTTTCTAGCGGGTGGCACAGATACGCAGTATTTT. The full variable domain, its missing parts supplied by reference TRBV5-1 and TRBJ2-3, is KAGVTQTPRYLIKTRGQQVTLSCSPISGHRSVSWYQQTPGQGLQFLFEYFSETQRNKGNFPGRFSGRQFSNSRSEMNVSTLELGDSALYLCASSFLAGGTDTQYFGPGTRLTVL.

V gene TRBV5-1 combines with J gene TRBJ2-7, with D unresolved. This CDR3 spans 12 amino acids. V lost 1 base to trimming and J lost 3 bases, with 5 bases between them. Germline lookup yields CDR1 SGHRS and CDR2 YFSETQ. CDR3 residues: CASSLISYEQYF. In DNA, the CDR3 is TGCGCCAGCAGCTTGATTAGCTACGAGCAGTACTTC. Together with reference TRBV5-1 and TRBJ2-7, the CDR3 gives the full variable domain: KAGVTQTPRYLIKTRGQQVTLSCSPISGHRSVSWYQQTPGQGLQFLFEYFSETQRNKGNFPGRFSGRQFSNSRSEMNVSTLELGDSALYLCASSLISYEQYFGPGTRLTVT.

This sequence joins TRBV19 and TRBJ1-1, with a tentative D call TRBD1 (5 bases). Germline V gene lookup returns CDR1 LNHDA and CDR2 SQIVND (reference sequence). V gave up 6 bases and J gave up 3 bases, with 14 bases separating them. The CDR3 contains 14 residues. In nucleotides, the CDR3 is TGTGCCAGTAGCCTCAGGGATGGGTACACTGAAGCTTTCTTT. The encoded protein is CASSLRDGYTEAFF.

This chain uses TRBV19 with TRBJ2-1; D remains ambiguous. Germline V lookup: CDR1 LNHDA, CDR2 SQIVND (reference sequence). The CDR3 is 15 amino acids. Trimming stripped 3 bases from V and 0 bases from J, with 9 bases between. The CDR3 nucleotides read TGTGCCAGTAGTATCCAGCGTAACTCCTACAATGAGCAGTTCTTC. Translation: CASSIQRNSYNEQFF.

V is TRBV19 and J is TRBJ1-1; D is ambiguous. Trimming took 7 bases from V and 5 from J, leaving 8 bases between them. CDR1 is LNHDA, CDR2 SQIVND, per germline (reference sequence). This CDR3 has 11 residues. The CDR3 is CASTLLTEAFF. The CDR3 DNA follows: TGTGCCAGTACACTGCTGACTGAAGCTTTCTTT. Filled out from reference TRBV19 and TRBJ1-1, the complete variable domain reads DGGITQSPKYLFRKEGQNVTLSCEQNLNHDAMYWYRQDPGQGLRLIYYSQIVNDFQKGDIAEGYSVSREKKESFPLTVTSAQKNPTAFYLCASTLLTEAFFGQGTRLTVV.

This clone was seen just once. The CDR3 bases are TGTGCCAGTACCCTCGGACAGAGTCTCCAAGAGACCCAGTACTTC. It encodes CASTLGQSLQETQYF. The chain has TRBV19 and TRBJ2-5, with D perhaps TRBD1 (6 bases). CDR1 is LNHDA, CDR2 SQIVND, per germline (reference sequence). The V end was cut by 7 bases, the J end by 1 base, with 16 bases between. The CDR3 loop spans 15 amino acids.

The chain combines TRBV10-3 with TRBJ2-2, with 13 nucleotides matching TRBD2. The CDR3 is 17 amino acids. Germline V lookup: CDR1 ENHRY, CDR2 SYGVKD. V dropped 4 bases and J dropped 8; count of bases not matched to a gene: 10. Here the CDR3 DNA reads TGTGCCATCAGTGGAGGTGACTGGACTAGCGGGAGTGGGGAGCTGTTTTTT. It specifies CAISGGDWTSGSGELFF.

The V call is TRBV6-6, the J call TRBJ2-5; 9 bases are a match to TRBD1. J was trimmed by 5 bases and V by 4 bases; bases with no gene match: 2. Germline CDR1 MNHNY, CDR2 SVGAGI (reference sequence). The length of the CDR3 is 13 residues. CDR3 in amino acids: CASSSDRGETQYF. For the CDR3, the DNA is TGTGCCAGCAGTTCCGACAGGGGGGAGACCCAGTACTTC.

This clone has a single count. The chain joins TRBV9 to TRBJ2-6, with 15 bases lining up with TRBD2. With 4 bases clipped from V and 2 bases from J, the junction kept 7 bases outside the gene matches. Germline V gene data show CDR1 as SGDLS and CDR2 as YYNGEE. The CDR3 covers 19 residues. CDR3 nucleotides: TGTGCCAGCAGCTCTCCACGGACTAGCGGGAGGGCTGGGGCCAACGTCCTGACTTTC. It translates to CASSSPRTSGRAGANVLTF.

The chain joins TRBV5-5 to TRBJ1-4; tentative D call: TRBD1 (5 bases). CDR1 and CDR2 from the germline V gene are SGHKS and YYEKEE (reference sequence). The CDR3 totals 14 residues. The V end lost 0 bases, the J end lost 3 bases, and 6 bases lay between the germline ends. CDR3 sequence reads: CASSLGQPNEKLFF. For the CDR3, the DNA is TGTGCCAGCAGCTTGGGACAGCCTAATGAAAAACTGTTTTTT.

CDR3 bases: TGTGCCAGCAGCAGGACAGGGGGAAGCAATCAGCCCCAGCATTTT. Translated, it gives CASSRTGGSNQPQHF. This sequence joins TRBV2 and TRBJ1-5; 10 bases map to TRBD1. Germline-derived CDR1 and CDR2 are SNHLY and FYNNEI. With 6 bases clipped from V and 1 base from J, the junction kept 3 bases outside the gene matches. This CDR3 has 15 residues.

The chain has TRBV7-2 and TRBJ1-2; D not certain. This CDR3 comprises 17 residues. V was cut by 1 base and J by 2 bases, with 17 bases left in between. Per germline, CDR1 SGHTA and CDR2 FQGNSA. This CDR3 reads CASSLVWATYANYGYTF. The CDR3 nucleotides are TGTGCCAGCAGCTTAGTGTGGGCTACGTATGCGAACTATGGCTACACCTTC.

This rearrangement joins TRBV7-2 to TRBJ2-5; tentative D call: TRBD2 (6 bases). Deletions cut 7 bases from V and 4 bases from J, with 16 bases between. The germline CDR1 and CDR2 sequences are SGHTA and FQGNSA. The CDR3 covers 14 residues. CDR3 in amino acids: CASTNRVGGETQYF. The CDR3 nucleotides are TGTGCCAGCACCAATCGAGTGGGGGGAGAGACCCAGTACTTC.

The CDR3 sequence is CASSPRGREGLHNEQFF. CDR3 bases: TGTGCCAGCAGCCCGAGGGGACGGGAGGGCCTTCACAATGAGCAGTTCTTC. The rearrangement uses TRBV7-8 and TRBJ2-1; 8 nucleotides match TRBD2. V lost 5 bases, J lost 5 bases, and 14 bases stayed unmatched. The CDR3 length is 17 residues. Germline V lookup: CDR1 SGHVS, CDR2 FQNEAQ.

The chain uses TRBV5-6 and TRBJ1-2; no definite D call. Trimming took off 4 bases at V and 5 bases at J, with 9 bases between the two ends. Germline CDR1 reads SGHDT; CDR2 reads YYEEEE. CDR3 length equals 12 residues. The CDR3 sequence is CASSRAGYGYTF. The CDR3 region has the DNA TGTGCCAGCAGCCGAGCCGGGTATGGCTACACCTTC.

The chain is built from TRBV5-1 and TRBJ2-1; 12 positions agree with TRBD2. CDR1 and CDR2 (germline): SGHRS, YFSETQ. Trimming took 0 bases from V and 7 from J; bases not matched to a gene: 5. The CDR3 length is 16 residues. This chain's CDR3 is CASSLVLAGGVNEQFF. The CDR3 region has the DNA TGCGCCAGCAGCTTGGTTCTAGCGGGAGGGGTTAATGAGCAGTTCTTC.